Listed below are T cell receptor beta chains from one sample, sequenced in a study of T cells after somatic rescue of genetic block. Clones were sequenced by immunoSEQ multiplex PCR, and TCRdb holds only the in-frame ones, with some missing. Found here are roughly 13,000 clones, over 65% of them singletons; the top ten hold roughly a fifth. Sequenced: peripheral blood mononuclear cells (PBMCs). These receptors all stem from a boy between 10 and 17 years old. Each CDR3 is given with its conserved first and last residue. A D gene is named only where the DNA matches it firmly. Clone size is stated in some rows and not others, as once, few, many or a class when expanded.

clone_size j_call v_call d_call cdr3_aa cdr3_nt
. TRBJ2-2 TRBV6-5 . CASSSGTSNTGELFF TGTGCCAGCAGTTCCGGGACATCGAACACCGGGGAGCTGTTTTTT
. TRBJ2-1 TRBV9 . CASSVADSNEQFF TGTGCCAGCAGCGTAGCAGACTCCAATGAGCAGTTCTTC
. TRBJ2-6 TRBV5-1 . CASSLTVFSGANVLTF TGCGCCAGCAGCTTGACAGTTTTCTCTGGGGCCAACGTCCTGACTTTC
. TRBJ2-5 TRBV7-3 . CASSLTGGWETQYF TGTGCCAGCAGCTTAACGGGGGGCTGGGAGACCCAGTACTTC
. TRBJ2-7 TRBV7-6 TRBD1 CASSLADRNSYEQYF TGTGCCAGCAGCTTAGCGGACAGGAACTCCTACGAGCAGTACTTC
. TRBJ2-3 TRBV27 . CASSWTPFTDTQYF TGTGCCAGCAGCTGGACTCCTTTCACAGATACGCAGTATTTT
. TRBJ2-7 TRBV28 TRBD1 CASTGTVKGYEQYF TGTGCCAGCACCGGGACAGTAAAAGGCTACGAGCAGTACTTC
. TRBJ1-6 TRBV7-8 . CASSLKPGLSYNSPLHF TGTGCCAGCAGCTTGAAACCGGGGCTCTCCTATAATTCACCCCTCCACTTT
once TRBJ2-7 TRBV6-5 . CASSYSTLVFEQYF TGTGCCAGCAGTTACTCGACACTAGTGTTCGAGCAGTACTTC
. TRBJ1-1 TRBV5-1 . CASSLGGVGNTEAFF TGCGCCAGCAGCTTGGGAGGGGTGGGGAACACTGAAGCTTTCTTT
. TRBJ2-2 TRBV5-1 . CASSLESITGELFF TGCGCCAGCAGCTTGGAAAGCATAACCGGGGAGCTGTTTTTT
few TRBJ1-1 TRBV28 . CASSSETLEAFF TGTGCCAGCAGCTCCGAAACACTTGAAGCTTTCTTT
. TRBJ2-1 TRBV2 . CASSSDRSSYNEQFF TGTGCCAGCAGTTCGGACCGAAGCTCCTACAATGAGCAGTTCTTC
once TRBJ2-1 TRBV28 TRBD1 CASSSDRAEQFF TGTGCCAGCAGTTCGGACAGGGCTGAGCAGTTCTTC
. TRBJ2-7 TRBV11-2 . CASSFPGTSYEQYF TGTGCCAGCAGCTTCCCTGGGACTTCCTACGAGCAGTACTTC
. TRBJ2-7 TRBV7-8 TRBD1 CASSSFWTGPVYEQYF TGTGCCAGCAGCTCTTTTTGGACAGGTCCAGTCTACGAGCAGTACTTC
. TRBJ1-1 TRBV6-5 . CASSFIIPGTEAFF TGTGCCAGCAGTTTTATTATCCCCGGGACTGAAGCTTTCTTT
. TRBJ1-2 TRBV7-8 . CASSLVGQDYTF TGTGCCAGCAGCTTAGTTGGGCAGGACTACACCTTC
. TRBJ2-7 TRBV6-9 . CASSYMGGSYEQYF TGTGCCAGCAGTTACATGGGGGGCTCCTACGAGCAGTACTTC
. TRBJ2-1 TRBV28 TRBD1 CASRPGDSSYNEQFF TGTGCCAGCAGGCCCGGGGACAGCTCGTACAATGAGCAGTTCTTC
. TRBJ2-7 TRBV5-4 TRBD1 CASSSGTVFYYEQYF TGTGCCAGCAGCTCCGGGACAGTATTTTACTACGAGCAGTACTTC
. TRBJ2-7 TRBV2 . CASSESRFDEQYF TGTGCCAGCAGTGAATCAAGATTCGACGAGCAGTACTTC
. TRBJ1-6 TRBV28 TRBD1 CASSLQGANSPLHF TGTGCCAGCAGTTTACAGGGGGCAAATTCACCCCTCCACTTT
. TRBJ2-7 TRBV30 . CAWIDSSYEQYF TGTGCCTGGATTGACAGCTCCTACGAGCAGTACTTC
. TRBJ2-7 TRBV7-9 TRBD1 CASSRDRTYEQYF TGTGCCAGCAGTCGGGACAGAACCTACGAGCAGTACTTC
few TRBJ2-3 TRBV4-1 . CASSLRLAPGTDTQYF TGCGCCAGCAGCTTAAGGCTAGCGCCTGGCACAGATACGCAGTATTTT
. TRBJ1-2 TRBV7-2 . CASSFSGALNYGYTF TGTGCCAGCAGCTTCTCCGGGGCTCTAAACTATGGCTACACCTTC
. TRBJ2-1 TRBV18 . CASSPGAELRHNEQFF TGTGCCAGCTCACCAGGCGCGGAGCTACGCCACAATGAGCAGTTCTTC
. TRBJ2-3 TRBV5-1 . CASSLGGHTDTQYF TGCGCCAGCAGCTTGGGGGGTCACACAGATACGCAGTATTTT
few TRBJ2-2 TRBV30 . CAWSAGPNTGELFF TGTGCCTGGAGTGCGGGGCCTAACACCGGGGAGCTGTTTTTT
. TRBJ2-6 TRBV9 . CASSVFGSGSSGANVLTF TGTGCCAGCAGCGTCTTTGGTAGCGGAAGCTCTGGGGCCAACGTCCTGACTTTC
. TRBJ2-7 TRBV19 TRBD2 CASSATSGGSYEQYF TGTGCCAGTAGTGCGACTAGCGGGGGCTCCTACGAGCAGTACTTC
few TRBJ2-7 TRBV5-1 TRBD1 CASSLQGAYEQYF TGCGCCAGCAGTCTACAGGGGGCCTACGAGCAGTACTTC
. TRBJ1-4 TRBV5-1 . CASSLDRSYEKLFF TGCGCCAGCAGCCTCGACAGGTCCTATGAAAAACTGTTTTTT
. TRBJ2-1 TRBV10-3 TRBD2 CAITSSLGLAGGSSYNEQFF TGTGCCATCACCTCTAGCCTTGGACTAGCGGGGGGGAGCTCCTACAATGAGCAGTTCTTC